This TCR beta chain was recorded in a study of PD-1 blockade in classical Hodgkin lymphoma. Brentuximab vedotin exposure varied among the patients, all of whom had relapsed after autologous stem cell transplantation. The germline V and J ends were trimmed by 7 bases and 0 bases, with 16 bases remaining between them. Germline V gene sequence: CDR1 SGHVS, CDR2 FNYEAQ. The CDR3 is 16 residues long. Some clones are missing from TCRdb's copy, which holds only in-frame ones; the method was immunoSEQ multiplex PCR. Here the sample spans more than 35,000 clones, almost 90% being singletons. The sequence was collected from a human donor with classical Hodgkin lymphoma. The sequences come from peripheral blood mononuclear cells (PBMCs), collected before the second cycle of nivolumab. V and J are TRBV7-6 and TRBJ1-3; D possibly corresponds to TRBD1 (6 bases). In DNA form, the CDR3 reads TGTGCCAGCACCAAGGAAAGGGGGATCTCTGGAAACACCATATATTTT. This translates into CASTKERGISGNTIYF.